This T cell receptor (beta chain) emerged from a study of T cells in women clearing cervical HPV infection. Overall study context: Control women cleared a single incident HPV16 infection within 12 months. Notes on the study in general: Richness plus V gene abundances separated cases from controls with AUC about 0.8. CIN3+ cases had significantly higher TCR richness than controls; evenness did not differ.

Notes on this clone: Its antigen is currently unknown.

Assay: immunoSEQ multiplex PCR; the TCRdb copy retains only in-frame clones and omits some. This sample's table reports some 30,000 clones. The clonotype was recovered from a woman aged 18 to 75 with a cervical HPV16 infection that either progressed to CIN3+ or cleared (not recorded which). The material sequenced was blood buffy coat.

CDR3 in amino acids: CASSSNQGAGGLNEQFF. CDR3 bases read: TGTGCCAGCAGCTCAAACCAAGGAGCGGGGGGGCTTAATGAG. The rearrangement uses TRBV7-3 and TRBJ2-1, with TRBD2 matching over 10 bases. The DNA ends 3 residues before the CDR3 does, and the rest of the CDR3 is filled in from the germline J gene. This CDR3 contains 17 residues. Germline CDR1 and CDR2: SGHTA and FQGTGA. Germline trimming cut 4 bases from V and 7 bases from J; bases unmatched to any gene: 13.